This T cell receptor (beta chain) came from a study of cytomegalovirus exposure and HLA in healthy donors. About the study: Researchers found that approximately 85% of fewer than 450 genotyped donors fell within the Caucasian-associated ancestry cluster. Study observations and caveats: The authors considered a cluster of highly shared sequence variants likely to be a sequencing artifact.

A note on this clone: Its specificity is unknown.

PCR amplification relied on 60 Vbeta primers (plus 13 Jbeta primers). Assay: immunoSEQ multiplex PCR; the TCRdb copy retains only in-frame clones and omits some. The table shows some 130,000 clones, with 70% to 80% occurring only once. Germline CDR1 MNHNS, CDR2 SASEGT. The CDR3 totals 15 residues. V was pared by 5 bases and J by 4 bases, with 6 bases of the junction left unmatched. The rearrangement links TRBV6-1 to TRBJ2-1; TRBD1 agrees at 9 bases. Specimen: PBMCs. This receptor was obtained from a man aged 25 to 45 in good health and CMV-seronegative. The CDR3 nucleotides are TGTGCCAGCAGTTTCGGGACAGGGATTTACAATGAGCAGTTCTTC. It codes for CASSFGTGIYNEQFF.